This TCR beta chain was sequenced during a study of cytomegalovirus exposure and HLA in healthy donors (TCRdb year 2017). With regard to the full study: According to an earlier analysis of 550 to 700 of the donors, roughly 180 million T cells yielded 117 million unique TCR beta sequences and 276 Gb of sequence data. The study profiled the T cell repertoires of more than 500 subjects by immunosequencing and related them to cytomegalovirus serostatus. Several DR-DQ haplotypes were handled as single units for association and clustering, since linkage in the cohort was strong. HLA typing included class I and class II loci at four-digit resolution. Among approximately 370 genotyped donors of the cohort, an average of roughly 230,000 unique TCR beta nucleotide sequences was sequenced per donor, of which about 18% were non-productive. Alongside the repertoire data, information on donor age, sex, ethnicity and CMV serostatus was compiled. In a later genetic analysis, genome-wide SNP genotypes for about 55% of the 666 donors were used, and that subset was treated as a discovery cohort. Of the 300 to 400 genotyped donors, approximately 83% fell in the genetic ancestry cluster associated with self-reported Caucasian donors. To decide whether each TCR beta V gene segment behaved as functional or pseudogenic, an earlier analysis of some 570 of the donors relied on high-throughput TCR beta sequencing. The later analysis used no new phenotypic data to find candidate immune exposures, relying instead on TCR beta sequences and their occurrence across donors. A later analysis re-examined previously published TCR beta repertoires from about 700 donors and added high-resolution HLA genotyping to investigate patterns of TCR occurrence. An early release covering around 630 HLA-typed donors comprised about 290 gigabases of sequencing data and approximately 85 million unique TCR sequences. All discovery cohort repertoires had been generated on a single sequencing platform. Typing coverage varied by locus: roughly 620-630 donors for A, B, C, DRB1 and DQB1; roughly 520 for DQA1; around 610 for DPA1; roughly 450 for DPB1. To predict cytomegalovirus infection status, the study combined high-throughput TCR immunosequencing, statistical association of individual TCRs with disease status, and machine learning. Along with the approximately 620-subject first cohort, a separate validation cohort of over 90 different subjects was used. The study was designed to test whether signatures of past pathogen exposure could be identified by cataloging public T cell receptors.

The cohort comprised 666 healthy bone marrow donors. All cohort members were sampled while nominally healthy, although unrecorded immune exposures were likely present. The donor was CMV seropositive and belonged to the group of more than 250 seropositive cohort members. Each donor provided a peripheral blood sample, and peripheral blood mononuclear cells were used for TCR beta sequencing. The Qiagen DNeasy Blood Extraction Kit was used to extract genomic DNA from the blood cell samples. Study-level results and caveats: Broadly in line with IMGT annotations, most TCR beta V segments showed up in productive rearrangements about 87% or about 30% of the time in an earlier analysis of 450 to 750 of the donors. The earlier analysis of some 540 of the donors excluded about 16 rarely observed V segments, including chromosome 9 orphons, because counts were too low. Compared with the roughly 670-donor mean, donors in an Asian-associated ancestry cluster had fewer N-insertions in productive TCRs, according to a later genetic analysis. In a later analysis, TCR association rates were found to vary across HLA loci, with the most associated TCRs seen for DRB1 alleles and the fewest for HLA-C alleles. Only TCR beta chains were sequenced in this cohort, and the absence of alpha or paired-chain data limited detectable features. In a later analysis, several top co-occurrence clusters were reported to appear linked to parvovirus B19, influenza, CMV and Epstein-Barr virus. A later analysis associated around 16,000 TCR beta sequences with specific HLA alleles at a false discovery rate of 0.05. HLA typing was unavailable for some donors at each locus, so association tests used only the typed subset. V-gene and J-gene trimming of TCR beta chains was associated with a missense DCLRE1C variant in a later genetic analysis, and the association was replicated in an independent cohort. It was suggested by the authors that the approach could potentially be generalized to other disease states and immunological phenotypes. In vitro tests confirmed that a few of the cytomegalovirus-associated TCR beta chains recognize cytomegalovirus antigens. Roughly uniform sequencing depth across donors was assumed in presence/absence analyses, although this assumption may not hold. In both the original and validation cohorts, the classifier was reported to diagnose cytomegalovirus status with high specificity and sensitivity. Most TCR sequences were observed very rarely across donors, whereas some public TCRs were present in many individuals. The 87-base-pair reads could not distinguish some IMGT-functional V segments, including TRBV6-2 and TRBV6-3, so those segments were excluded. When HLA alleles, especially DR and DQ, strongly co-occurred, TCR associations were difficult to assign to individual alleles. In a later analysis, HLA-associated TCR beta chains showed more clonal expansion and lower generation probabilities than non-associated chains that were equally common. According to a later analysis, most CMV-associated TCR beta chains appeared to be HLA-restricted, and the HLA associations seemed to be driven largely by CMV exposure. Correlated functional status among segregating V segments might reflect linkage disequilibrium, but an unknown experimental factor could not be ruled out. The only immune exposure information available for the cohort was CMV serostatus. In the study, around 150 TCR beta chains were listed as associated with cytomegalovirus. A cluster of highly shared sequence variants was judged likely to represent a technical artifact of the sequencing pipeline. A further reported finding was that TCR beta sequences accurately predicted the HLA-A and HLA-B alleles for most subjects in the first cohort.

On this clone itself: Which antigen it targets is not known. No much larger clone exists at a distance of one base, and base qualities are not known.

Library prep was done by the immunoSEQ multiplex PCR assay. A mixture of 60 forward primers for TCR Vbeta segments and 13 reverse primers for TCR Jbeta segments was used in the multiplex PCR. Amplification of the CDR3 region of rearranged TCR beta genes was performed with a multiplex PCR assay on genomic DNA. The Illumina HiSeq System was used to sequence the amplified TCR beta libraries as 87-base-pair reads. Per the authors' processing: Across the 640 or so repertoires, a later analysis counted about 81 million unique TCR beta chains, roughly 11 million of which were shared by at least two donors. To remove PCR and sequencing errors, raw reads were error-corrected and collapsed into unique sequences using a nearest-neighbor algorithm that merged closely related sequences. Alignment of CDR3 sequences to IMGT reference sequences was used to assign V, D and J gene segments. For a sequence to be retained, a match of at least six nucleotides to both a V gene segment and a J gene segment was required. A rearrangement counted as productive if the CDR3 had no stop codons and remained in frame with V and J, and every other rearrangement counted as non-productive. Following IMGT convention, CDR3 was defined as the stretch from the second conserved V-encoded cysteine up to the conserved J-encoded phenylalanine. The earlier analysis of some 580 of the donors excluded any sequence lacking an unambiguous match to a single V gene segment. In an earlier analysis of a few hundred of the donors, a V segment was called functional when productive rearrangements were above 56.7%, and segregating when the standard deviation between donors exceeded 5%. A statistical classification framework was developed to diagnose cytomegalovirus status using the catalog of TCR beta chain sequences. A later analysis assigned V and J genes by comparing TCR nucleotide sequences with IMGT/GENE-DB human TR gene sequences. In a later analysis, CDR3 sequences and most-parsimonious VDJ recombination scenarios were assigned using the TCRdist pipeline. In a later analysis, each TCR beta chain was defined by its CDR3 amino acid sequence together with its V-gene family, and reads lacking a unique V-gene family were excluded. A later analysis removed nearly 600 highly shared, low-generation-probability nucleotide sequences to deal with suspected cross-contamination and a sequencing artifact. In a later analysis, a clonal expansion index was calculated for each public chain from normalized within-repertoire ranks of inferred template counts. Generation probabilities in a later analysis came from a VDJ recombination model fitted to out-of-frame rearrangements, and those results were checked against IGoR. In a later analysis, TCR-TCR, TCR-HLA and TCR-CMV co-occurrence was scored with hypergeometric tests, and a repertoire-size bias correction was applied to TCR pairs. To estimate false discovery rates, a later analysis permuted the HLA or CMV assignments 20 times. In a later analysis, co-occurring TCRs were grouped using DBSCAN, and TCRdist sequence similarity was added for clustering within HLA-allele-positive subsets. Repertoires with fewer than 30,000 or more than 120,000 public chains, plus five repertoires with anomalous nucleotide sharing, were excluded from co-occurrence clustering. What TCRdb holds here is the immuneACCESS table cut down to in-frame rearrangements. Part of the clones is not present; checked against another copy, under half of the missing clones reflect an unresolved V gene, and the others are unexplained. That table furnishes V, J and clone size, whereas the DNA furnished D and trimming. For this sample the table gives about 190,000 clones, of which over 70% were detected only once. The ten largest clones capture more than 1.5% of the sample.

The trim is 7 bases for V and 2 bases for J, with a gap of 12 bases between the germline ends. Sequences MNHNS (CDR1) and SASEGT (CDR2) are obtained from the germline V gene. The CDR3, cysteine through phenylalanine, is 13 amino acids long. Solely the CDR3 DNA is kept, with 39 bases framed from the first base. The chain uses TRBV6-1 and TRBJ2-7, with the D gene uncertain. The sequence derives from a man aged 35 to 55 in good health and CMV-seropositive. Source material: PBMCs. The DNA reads TGTGCCAGCATCGGTTGGCTAGCCTACGAGCAGTACTTC. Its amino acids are CASIGWLAYEQYF.